The next 10 T cell receptor beta chains were all read from a single sample in a study of tumor-infiltrating lymphocytes in primary liver carcinoma. It was unsorted whole blood that yielded blood RNA, and germline DNA was also extracted. The input was 450 to 500 ng total RNA; TCR beta cDNA was made from it with a constant-region primer. Slightly modified ARM-PCR, run as three nested multiplex PCR rounds, produced the TCR beta libraries. TRBV1-TRBV30 forward and Cbeta reverse primers drove the first two roughly 10-cycle rounds. TCRdb analysed the multiplex PCR reads with MiXCR anew, one entry per CDR3 protein. The sample yields about 330,000 distinct CDR3 sequences, about 65% seen once. Material for sequencing was peripheral blood. The receptors come from a man in his forties with primary liver carcinoma and hepatitis B virus infection.

This clonotype came up a few times. J is TRBJ1-2 and V is TRBV6-5; 7 bases are a match to TRBD1. Looked up from germline, CDR1 is MNHEY and CDR2 is SVGAGI. The CDR3 loop spans 16 amino acids. J was trimmed by 4 bases and V by 6 bases; bases with no gene match: 14. CDR3 protein: CASSLRSGQPTYGYTF. CDR3 coding DNA: TGTGCCAGCAGCCTACGCTCGGGACAGCCGACCTATGGCTACACCTTC.

V gene TRBV29-1 combines with J gene TRBJ2-1; no definite D call. The V end was cut by 6 bases, the J end by 15 bases, with 15 bases between. This CDR3 comprises 10 residues. CDR1 SQVTM and CDR2 ANQGSEA come from the germline V gene. The CDR3 here is CSVANNESFF. In nucleotides, the CDR3 is TGCAGCGTGGCGAACAATGAGTCGTTCTTC.

Details on this clonotype: An end of the junction does not agree with germline; a read error may underlie this. V and J are TRBV11-2 and TRBJ2-1; D unresolved. Germline CDR1 is SGHAT and CDR2 is FQNNGV. The length of the CDR3 is 11 residues. The CDR3 DNA is TGTGTCAGCAGCCTGGGTAGTGAGCAATTCTTC. It yields the protein CVSSLGSEQFF.

In its sample, this clonotype was seen once. The chain carries TRBV6-2 or TRBV6-3 and TRBJ2-3, with TRBD2 as a possible D gene (6 bases). Germline V lookup: CDR1 MNHEY, CDR2 SVGEGT. V lost 5 bases and J 2 bases, leaving 17 bases between the germline ends. The CDR3 is 16 amino acids. CDR3 DNA: TGTGCCAGCAGTGAACTGACTAGAGGGGTCACAGATACGCAGTATTTT. As protein: CASSELTRGVTDTQYF.

For this clonotype: At one boundary the junction diverges from the germline segment, which might be a read error. This chain uses TRBV11-2 with TRBJ2-5, with D possibly being TRBD1 or TRBD2 (6 bases each). The CDR3 sequence is 15 residues long. From germline, CDR1 is SGHAT and CDR2 FQNNGV. CDR3 coding DNA: TGTGCCAACAGCTTAATCTGGGGGGCAAAAGAGACCCACTACTTC. Its protein is CANSLIWGAKETHYF.

The chain has TRBV5-1 and TRBJ1-1; D is unresolved. From germline, CDR1 is SGHRS and CDR2 YFSETQ. This CDR3 is 14 amino acids long. V was pared by 5 bases and J by 1 base, with 12 bases between. The DNA for the CDR3 is TGCGCCAGCAGGGAGGGTGGGGAGAACACTGAAGCTTTCTTT. Its translation: CASREGGENTEAFF.

This clonotype occurred a few times. The chain carries TRBV5-1 and TRBJ2-7, with TRBD1 matching 9 bases. Per the germline V gene, CDR1 is SGHRS and CDR2 is YFSETQ. J was trimmed by 7 bases and V by 3 bases; bases with no gene match: 5. The CDR3 extends over 13 amino acids. The DNA of the CDR3 is TGCGCCAGCAGCTGGGGACAGGGCGGGGAGCAGTACTTC. Translating gives CASSWGQGGEQYF.

This chain uses TRBV5-4 with TRBJ2-5, with 11 bases matching TRBD2. The V segment lost 3 bases and the J segment 1 base; nucleotides outside the gene matches: 5. CDR3 length: 16 amino acids. Germline loops: CDR1 SGHNT, CDR2 YYREEE (reference sequence). The CDR3 loop reads CASSSRSGGAQETQYF. Written as DNA, the CDR3 is TGTGCCAGCAGCTCCCGTAGCGGGGGGGCCCAAGAGACCCAGTACTTC.

Worth noting for this clonotype: One junction end does not reproduce the germline sequence, and a read error may be involved. The V and J genes are TRBV12-3 or TRBV12-4 and TRBJ2-2, with D tentatively TRBD1 (6 bases). This CDR3 region has 13 residues. The CDR3 is CTSKLGGVGELFF. The CDR3 DNA is TGTACCAGCAAATTAGGGGGAGTCGGGGAGCTGTTTTTT.

Comments on this clonotype: Given a much more abundant clone one base away, this may be a read error. V is TRBV12-3 or TRBV12-4 and J is TRBJ1-2; 8 nucleotides align to TRBD1. This CDR3 region has 13 residues. In DNA, the CDR3 is TGTGCCAGCACCGTATCAGGGGGCGGTGGCTACGCCTTC. It translates to CASTVSGGGGYAF.